One and the same sample provided the 17 T cell receptor beta chains below, sequenced in a study of T cells in Graves' hyperthyroidism and ophthalmopathy (dated by TCRdb to about 2019). The library came from multiplex PCR. Sequencer: Illumina HiSeq 2000. Amplification of TCR beta CDR3 regions was carried out from RNA transcripts. For the first round of RT-PCR on the TCR CDR3, the HTBI primer set was used together with the Qiagen OneStep RT-PCR kit. TCRdb trimmed public reads at Q25 via fastp, called clones via MiXCR and kept in-frame beta chains. Under each unique CDR3 protein, matching rows form one entry showing the most common genes and DNA. This sample holds more than 550,000 distinct CDR3 sequences; roughly a sixth were observed only once. The ten largest clonotypes hold around 16% of the sample. Specimen: blood. All receptors derive from a man aged 45-65 years with Graves' hyperthyroidism.

The chain is built from TRBV7-2 and TRBJ1-1; D gene ambiguous. Germline CDR1 is SGHTA and CDR2 is FQGNSA. The CDR3 loop spans 11 amino acids. The germline V and J ends were trimmed by 1 base and 11 bases, with 8 bases remaining between them. CDR3 loop: CASSLGAVAFF. CDR3 coding DNA: TGTGCCAGCAGCTTAGGTGCGGTGGCTTTCTTT.

This clonotype was found many times. The V and J genes are TRBV20-1 and TRBJ2-3; D is undetermined. The CDR3 totals 18 residues. V gave up 1 base and J gave up 0 bases, with 20 bases separating them. The germline V gene encodes CDR1 DFQATT and CDR2 SNEGSKA (reference sequence). As DNA, the CDR3 is TGCAGTGCTAGAGCCCTAGGTACGAAAAACCCTAGCACAGATACGCAGTATTTT. It is translated as CSARALGTKNPSTDTQYF.

The chain is built from TRBV29-1 and TRBJ1-1, with D uncertain. Looked up from germline, CDR1 is SQVTM and CDR2 is ANQGSEA. This CDR3 spans 13 amino acids. V lost 7 bases and J lost 1, with 13 bases in between. CDR3 bases: TGCAGCGCCCATGGGCGGGGGAACACTGAAGCTTTCTTT. Protein sequence: CSAHGRGNTEAFF. Drawing the rest from reference TRBV29-1 and TRBJ1-1, the complete variable domain is SAVISQKPSRDICQRGTSLTIQCQVDSQVTMMFWYRQQPGQSLTLIATANQGSEATYESGFVIDKFPISRPNLTFSTLTVSNMSPEDSSIYLCSAHGRGNTEAFFGQGTRLTVV.

This clonotype appeared many times. The CDR3 DNA sequence: TGTGCCAGCAGTTTTAAACAGGGTACTGAAGCTTTCTTT. Translating gives CASSFKQGTEAFF. V gene TRBV12-3 or TRBV12-4 combines with J gene TRBJ1-1, with a weak D call TRBD1 (6 bases). The CDR3 extends over 13 amino acids. The germline V and J ends were trimmed by 3 bases and 5 bases, with 10 bases remaining between them.

This clonotype was recorded many times. CDR3 region: CSVLEGVRGYEQYF. The DNA of the CDR3 is TGCAGCGTCCTAGAGGGCGTCCGAGGCTACGAGCAGTACTTC. V usage is TRBV29-1 and J usage is TRBJ2-7; D is perhaps TRBD2 (5 bases). This CDR3 contains 14 residues. Germline CDR1 is SQVTM and CDR2 is ANQGSEA. Between the trimmed V and J ends, which lost 6 bases and 3 bases, there was a span of 18 bases.

V gene TRBV27 combines with J gene TRBJ2-1; D remains unclear. The CDR3 consists of 13 residues. Per germline, CDR1 MNHEY and CDR2 SMNVEV (reference sequence). V lost 8 bases to trimming and J lost 4 bases, with 12 bases between them. The CDR3 reads CASAGLNYNEQFF. CDR3 nucleotide sequence: TGTGCCAGCGCCGGGCTCAATTACAATGAGCAGTTCTTC.

Of note for this clonotype: A read error may explain this, as a much larger clone is one base away. The conserved phenylalanine or tryptophan is not found at the CDR3 terminus, so this likely reflects a read error. The V gene is TRBV7-2, the J gene TRBJ2-1, with TRBD2 matching over 7 bases. The germline CDR1 and CDR2 sequences are SGHTA and FQGNSA. V gave up 2 bases and J gave up 4 bases; unmatched junction bases: 11. The CDR3 loop spans 17 amino acids. The CDR3 DNA is TGTGCCAGCAGCTTATACATTGCTAGCGGAAATTACAATGAGCAGTTCTCC. Residues: CASSLYIASGNYNEQFS.

The rearrangement joins TRBV11-3 to TRBJ2-1; D gene uncertain. Germline V gene data show CDR1 as SGHNT and CDR2 as YENEEA. With 4 bases removed from V and 7 bases from J, the gap between germline ends came to 11 bases. The CDR3 spans 13 residues. The chain's CDR3 is CASSWLVANEQFF. As DNA, the CDR3 is TGTGCCAGCAGCTGGTTGGTCGCGAATGAGCAGTTCTTC.

This clonotype was observed a handful of times. This chain uses TRBV20-1 with TRBJ2-3; D might be TRBD2 (6 bases). Germline lookup yields CDR1 DFQATT and CDR2 SNEGSKA (reference sequence). V was clipped by 3 bases and J by 0 bases, with 13 bases between them. The length of the CDR3 is 15 residues. CDR3 loop: CSARRPGTSTDTQYF. CDR3 in DNA: TGCAGTGCTAGGAGGCCAGGGACTAGCACAGATACGCAGTATTTT.

Turning to this clonotype: A much larger clonotype is one base distant, so this may be a read error. The chain joins TRBV28 to TRBJ2-7, with 7 positions matching TRBD1. The V gene end was trimmed by 6 bases and the J gene end by 0 bases; junction bases not matched to a gene: 8. Germline V gives CDR1 MDHEN, CDR2 SYDVKM. CDR3 length: 15 residues. CDR3 region: CASSRDRVYSYEQYF. CDR3 in DNA: TGTGCCAGCAGCCGAGACAGGGTGTACTCCTACGAGCAGTACTTC.

This clonotype was observed a few times. The V call is TRBV27, the J call TRBJ1-1; possibly TRBD1 for D (6 bases). Germline loops: CDR1 MNHEY, CDR2 SMNVEV (reference sequence). CDR3 length: 15 residues. Trimming pared 5 bases from V and 3 bases from J, leaving 16 bases between. CDR3 bases: TGTGCCAGCAGTGAGTGGACAGCCAGAGACACTGAAGCTTTCTTT. The encoded protein is CASSEWTARDTEAFF.

This clonotype was seen at least ten times. The chain joins TRBV6-1 to TRBJ2-1; the D gene is possibly TRBD1 (5 bases). The V end was cut by 5 bases, the J end by 5 bases, with 19 bases between. Germline V lookup: CDR1 MNHNS, CDR2 SASEGT. CDR3 length: 16 residues. Here the CDR3 DNA reads TGTGCCAGCAGTTCCTCGCCGTACAGGATGGACAATGAGCAGTTCTTC. This gives the protein CASSSSPYRMDNEQFF.

This clonotype was seen repeatedly, ten times or more. V usage is TRBV27 and J usage is TRBJ2-7, with D tentatively TRBD2 (6 bases). CDR1 MNHEY and CDR2 SMNVEV come from the germline V gene (reference sequence). This CDR3 is built from 16 residues. V was clipped by 0 bases and J by 2 bases, with 14 bases between them. The CDR3 spells CASSLSGSSVPYEQYF. DNA for the CDR3: TGTGCCAGCAGTTTATCCGGTTCTAGCGTACCCTACGAGCAGTACTTC.

This sequence joins TRBV6-1 and TRBJ2-7, with TRBD1 identical over 8 bases. From germline, CDR1 is MNHNS and CDR2 SASEGT. This CDR3 contains 14 residues. V shed 6 bases and J 1 base; nucleotides not matched to a gene: 5. CDR3 DNA sequence: TGTGCCAGCAGCCGGGACAGGATGTCCTACGAGCAGTACTTC. This encodes CASSRDRMSYEQYF.

The CDR3, as DNA: TGTGCCAGCAGCTTCACACAGATGAGCTCCTACAATGAGCAGTTCTTC. Its protein is CASSFTQMSSYNEQFF. The chain employs TRBV7-3 and TRBJ2-1; D is undetermined. CDR3 length: 16 amino acids. The V gene lost 3 bases and the J gene lost 0 bases, with 12 bases spanning the gap. CDR1 is SGHTA and CDR2 is FQGTGA in the germline V gene.

This clonotype showed up many times. The V call is TRBV7-8, the J call TRBJ2-7; D unresolved. Germline V CDR1 and CDR2: SGHVS, FQNEAQ. CDR3 length: 14 residues. With 1 base removed from V and 1 base from J, the gap between germline ends came to 8 bases. The CDR3: CASSLEYSSYEQYF. The CDR3 DNA is TGTGCCAGCAGCTTAGAGTACAGTTCCTACGAGCAGTACTTC. The entire variable domain, with the rest obtained from reference TRBV7-8 and TRBJ2-7, is as follows: GAGVSQSPRYKVAKRGQDVALRCDPISGHVSLFWYQQALGQGPEFLTYFQNEAQLDKSGLPSDRFFAERPEGSVSTLKIQRTQQEDSAVYLCASSLEYSSYEQYFGPGTRLTVT.

This clonotype was detected a few times. This chain joins TRBV28 and TRBJ2-1; perhaps TRBD2 as D (5 bases). CDR3 length equals 11 residues. Germline V gene data show CDR1 as MDHEN and CDR2 as SYDVKM. The V end lost 9 bases, the J end lost 7 bases, and 10 bases lay between the germline ends. The CDR3 sequence: CASLTGNEQFF. In DNA, the CDR3 is TGTGCCAGTCTCACGGGGAATGAGCAGTTCTTC.